This T cell receptor (beta chain) stems from a study of blood T cell repertoires in COVID-19. Study overall: There were acute and convalescent COVID-19 samples, and they came from the United States, Italy and Spain. T cells, B-cell-depleted T cells, or PBMCs provided the cDNA or gDNA that served as material.

Original processing notes: By means of reference gene primer amplification, nucleated cell counts were estimated. Assay: immunoSEQ multiplex PCR; the TCRdb copy retains only in-frame clones and omits some. Clonal size and the V and J genes are those of that table, whereas D and trimming came from the DNA. The repertoire holds some 230,000 clones, with around 83% as singletons. With 1 base clipped from V and 7 bases from J, the junction kept 3 bases outside the gene matches. The CDR3 covers 13 residues. Germline loops: CDR1 LNHDA, CDR2 SQIVND (reference sequence). V and J are TRBV19 and TRBJ2-7; TRBD2 matches at 8 bases. This TCR derives from a man in his forties or fifties who had recovered from COVID-19. The sample taken for sequencing was peripheral blood. The CDR3 nucleotides are TGTGCCAGTAGTATAGTAACTAGCGGAGAGCAGTACTTC. Protein product: CASSIVTSGEQYF.